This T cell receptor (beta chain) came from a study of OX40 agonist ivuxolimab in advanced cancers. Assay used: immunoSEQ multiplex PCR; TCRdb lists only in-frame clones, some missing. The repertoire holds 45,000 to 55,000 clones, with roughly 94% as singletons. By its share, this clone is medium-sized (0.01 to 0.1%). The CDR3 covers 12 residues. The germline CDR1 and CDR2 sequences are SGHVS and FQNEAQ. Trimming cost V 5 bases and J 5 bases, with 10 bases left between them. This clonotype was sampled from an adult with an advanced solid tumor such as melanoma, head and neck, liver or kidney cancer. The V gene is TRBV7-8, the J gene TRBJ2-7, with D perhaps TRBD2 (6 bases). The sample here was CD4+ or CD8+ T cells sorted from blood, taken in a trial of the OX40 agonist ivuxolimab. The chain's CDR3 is CASSDGGDEQYF. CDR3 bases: TGTGCCAGCAGCGACGGAGGGGACGAGCAGTACTTC. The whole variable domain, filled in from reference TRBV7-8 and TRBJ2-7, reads GAGVSQSPRYKVAKRGQDVALRCDPISGHVSLFWYQQALGQGPEFLTYFQNEAQLDKSGLPSDRFFAERPEGSVSTLKIQRTQQEDSAVYLCASSDGGDEQYFGPGTRLTVT.